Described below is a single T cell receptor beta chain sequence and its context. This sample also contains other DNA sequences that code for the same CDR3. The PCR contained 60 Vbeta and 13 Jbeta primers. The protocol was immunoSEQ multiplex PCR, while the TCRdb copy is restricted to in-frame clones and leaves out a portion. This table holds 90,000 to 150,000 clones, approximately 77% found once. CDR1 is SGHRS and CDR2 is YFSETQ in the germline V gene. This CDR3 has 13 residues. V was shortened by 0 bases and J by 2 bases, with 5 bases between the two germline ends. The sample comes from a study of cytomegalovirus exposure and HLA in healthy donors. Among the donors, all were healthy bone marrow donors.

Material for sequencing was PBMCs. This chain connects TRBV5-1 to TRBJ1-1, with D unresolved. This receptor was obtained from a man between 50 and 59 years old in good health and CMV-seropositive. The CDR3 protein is CASSLDRNTEAFF. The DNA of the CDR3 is TGCGCCAGCAGCTTGGACAGAAACACTGAAGCTTTCTTT.